These T cell receptor beta chains were read from a single sample in a study of blood T cell repertoires in COVID-19. The repertoire was sequenced with immunoSEQ multiplex PCR; TCRdb's copy has only in-frame clones and lacks some. The data hold about 68,000 clones, with just over 85% observed a single time. The sequenced sample was peripheral blood. These receptors originate from an older woman with acute or convalescent COVID-19. The CDR3 runs from the conserved cysteine through the conserved F or W. The D gene is left open where the match is weak. Some rows have no size entry. The others give once, few or many, or a class for an expanded clone.

-	TRBJ1-1	TRBV30	-	TGTGCCTGGAGTGTCGATAGGAACACTGAAGCTTTCTTT	CAWSVDRNTEAFF
-	TRBJ1-5	TRBV2	once	TGTGCCAGCAGTTCCCTAAGACAGTTAAATCAGCCCCAGCATTTT	CASSSLRQLNQPQHF
TRBD1	TRBJ1-1	TRBV11-3	-	TGTGCCAGCAGCCTCTCGGGACAGGGGAACACTGAAGCTTTCTTT	CASSLSGQGNTEAFF
-	TRBJ1-6	TRBV5-1	-	TGCGCCAGCAGCTTAGGGGACACCGCGAGCTCCTATAATTCACCCCTCCACTTT	CASSLGDTASSYNSPLHF
TRBD2	TRBJ2-3	TRBV6-5	few	TGTGCCAGCAGTCAAACTAGCGGGAGAGCAGATACGCAGTATTTT	CASSQTSGRADTQYF
-	TRBJ2-3	TRBV7-8	-	TGTGCCAGCAGCTTAGTTGCTAGCCTCACCAACACAGATACGCAGTATTTT	CASSLVASLTNTDTQYF
-	TRBJ2-7	TRBV2	-	TGTGCCAGCAGCCCGACCGGGACTTACGACGAGCAGTACTTC	CASSPTGTYDEQYF
-	TRBJ1-2	TRBV10-2	-	TGCGCCAGCAGACCGGGACTCCAAGGCTATGGCTACACCTTC	CASRPGLQGYGYTF
-	TRBJ1-3	TRBV4-1	once	TGCGCCAGCAGCCAAGACAACAGGGTTCGACAGGGAAACACCATATATTTT	CASSQDNRVRQGNTIYF
TRBD2	TRBJ2-3	TRBV9	-	TGTGCCAGCAGCAACAGCGGGGGGGCGATTGATACGCAGTATTTT	CASSNSGGAIDTQYF
TRBD2	TRBJ2-7	TRBV3-1/TRBV3-2	-	TGTGCCAGCAGCCCCTACGCGGGGACTAGCGGGAGGCCCTACGAGCAGTACTTC	CASSPYAGTSGRPYEQYF
TRBD1	TRBJ2-3	TRBV10-3	-	TGTGCCATCAGTGAGTCGCCAGGGGGCGAGTCGCAGTATTTT	CAISESPGGESQYF
TRBD2	TRBJ2-1	TRBV9	-	TGTGCCAGCAGCCCCCGGACTAGCGGGGTCGGTGAGCAGTTCTTC	CASSPRTSGVGEQFF
TRBD1	TRBJ1-4	TRBV4-2	-	TGTGCCAGCAGCCAAGAACCCGGGACAGATGAAAAACTGTTTTTT	CASSQEPGTDEKLFF
-	TRBJ1-1	TRBV27	-	TGTGCCAGCAGTTTATCGCAGGGGATGCCTGAAGCTTTCTTT	CASSLSQGMPEAFF
TRBD2	TRBJ2-5	TRBV30	-	TGTGCCTGGAGCCTGACTAGCGGGTGGGAGACCCAGTACTTC	CAWSLTSGWETQYF
-	TRBJ1-4	TRBV19	-	TGTGCCAGTAGTCCTTACAGGGATCCTAATGAAAAACTGTTTTTT	CASSPYRDPNEKLFF
TRBD1	TRBJ1-2	TRBV12-5	few	TGTGCTAGTGGTGAGGGGGCCGGGTATGGCTACACCTTC	CASGEGAGYGYTF
TRBD2	TRBJ2-1	TRBV5-6	-	TGTGCCAGCAGCTTTTCTAGCGGGGGGTTCTTCGATGAGCAGTTCTTC	CASSFSSGGFFDEQFF
TRBD1	TRBJ1-3	TRBV5-1	-	TGCGCCAGCAGCTTGGCTGGGACAGGGGTCGGAAACACCATATATTTT	CASSLAGTGVGNTIYF
TRBD2	TRBJ2-7	TRBV7-2	-	TGTGCCAGCAGCGCCCCGACTAGCGGGAGTTACGAGCAGTACTTC	CASSAPTSGSYEQYF
-	TRBJ1-1	TRBV5-1	-	TGCGCCAGCAGCTTGACAGGGACGAACACTGAAGCTTTCTTT	CASSLTGTNTEAFF